One sample yielded the 17 T cell receptor beta chains listed below, sequenced in a study of T cell responses to AZD1222 COVID-19 vaccine. Clones were sequenced by immunoSEQ multiplex PCR, and TCRdb holds only the in-frame ones, with some missing. Of 90,000 to 120,000 clones detected, 92% appear once; the ten largest clones hold 8% to 10%. The sample here was peripheral blood, taken 28 days after the second AZD1222 dose. These receptor sequences come from an adult who received the AZD1222 COVID-19 vaccine.

The chain carries TRBV19 and TRBJ2-2; D is unclear. The CDR3 extends over 16 amino acids. Trimming removed 5 bases from V and 4 bases from J, with 17 bases in between. CDR1 and CDR2 (germline): LNHDA, SQIVND (reference sequence). CDR3 residues: CASSPPTSFSTGELFF. CDR3 nucleotide sequence: TGTGCCAGTAGTCCACCGACAAGCTTCAGCACCGGGGAGCTGTTTTTT.

This rearrangement joins TRBV25-1 to TRBJ2-7, with 9 bases fitting TRBD2. Germline values: CDR1 MGHDK, CDR2 SYGVNS. CDR3 length: 16 residues. The V segment lost 4 bases and the J segment 2 bases; nucleotides outside the gene matches: 9. The CDR3 DNA follows: TGTGCCAGCAGTGGAATGGGACTAGCAAAAACCTACGAGCAGTACTTC. This gives the protein CASSGMGLAKTYEQYF.

The rearrangement uses TRBV19 and TRBJ2-1, with 10 nucleotides matching TRBD1. The CDR3 runs to 13 residues. The germline V gene encodes CDR1 LNHDA and CDR2 SQIVND (reference sequence). J gave up 12 bases and V 4 bases, and 6 bases lay outside the gene matches. The CDR3 sequence: CASSNPDRGRQFF. CDR3 nucleotides: TGTGCCAGTAGTAACCCCGACAGGGGGCGGCAGTTCTTC.

The rearrangement uses TRBV9 and TRBJ2-3; no reliable D call. This CDR3 comprises 15 residues. Trimming shortened V by 0 bases and J by 3 bases, and 11 bases separated the two germline ends. Germline lookup yields CDR1 SGDLS and CDR2 YYNGEE. The DNA of the CDR3 is TGTGCCAGCAGCGTAGATTGGTTCGGTACAGATACGCAGTATTTT. Translated, it gives CASSVDWFGTDTQYF.

This chain connects TRBV30 to TRBJ1-5; 9 nucleotides align to TRBD1. In germline, CDR1 is GTSNPN, CDR2 SVGIG (reference sequence). V was clipped by 1 base and J by 4 bases; unmatched bases: 2. CDR3 size: 14 residues. CDR3 in amino acids: CAWSAGTGNQPQHF. CDR3 DNA: TGTGCCTGGAGTGCCGGGACAGGGAATCAGCCCCAGCATTTT. Supplemented by reference TRBV30 and TRBJ1-5, the full variable domain reads SQTIHQWPATLVQPVGSPLSLECTVEGTSNPNLYWYRQAAGRGLQLLFYSVGIGQISSEVPQNLSASRPQDRQFILSSKKLLLSDSGFYLCAWSAGTGNQPQHFGDGTRLSIL.

The rearrangement links TRBV12-5 to TRBJ2-3, with D possibly TRBD1 on 6 matching bases. This CDR3 spans 17 amino acids. Looked up from germline, CDR1 is LGHNT and CDR2 is FRNRAP. The V and J ends lost 7 bases and 2 bases respectively, with 22 bases between them. This CDR3 is CASARSTGPNPTDTQYF. CDR3 sequence (DNA): TGTGCTAGTGCCCGATCAACAGGGCCAAACCCCACAGATACGCAGTATTTT.

This sequence joins TRBV5-6 and TRBJ2-7; a possible D gene is TRBD1 (5 bases). Per germline, CDR1 SGHDT and CDR2 YYEEEE. V was trimmed by 4 bases and J by 2 bases, leaving 13 bases between them. CDR3 length: 14 residues. Here the CDR3 reads CASSPHRFAYEQYF. DNA for the CDR3: TGTGCCAGCAGCCCCCACAGGTTCGCCTACGAGCAGTACTTC.

The rearrangement links TRBV6-4 to TRBJ2-3; tentatively, D is TRBD1 (6 bases). The germline gives CDR1 MRHNA, CDR2 SNTAGT. V lost 3 bases to trimming and J lost 0 bases, with 10 bases between them. The CDR3 is made up of 15 amino acids. CDR3 region: CASSDSGESTDTQYF. CDR3 DNA sequence: TGTGCCAGCAGTGATTCAGGGGAGAGCACAGATACGCAGTATTTT.

This clone was detected once. The chain employs TRBV18 and TRBJ2-5; 9 bases are a match to TRBD1. V was clipped by 1 base and J by 4 bases; unmatched bases: 16. The germline CDR1 and CDR2 sequences are KGHSH and LQKENI. The CDR3 sequence is 19 residues long. CDR3: CASSPLPTTGTGMLETQYF. The CDR3 DNA reads TGTGCCAGCTCACCACTTCCCACTACCGGGACAGGGATGTTAGAGACCCAGTACTTC.

This clone was recorded once. V usage is TRBV4-2 and J usage is TRBJ2-3; D is ambiguous. The CDR3 covers 13 residues. Trimming shortened V by 0 bases and J by 4 bases, and 5 bases separated the two germline ends. The V gene's germline CDR1 is LGHNA and CDR2 YNFKEQ. CDR3: CASSQDRPDTQYF. CDR3 DNA: TGTGCCAGCAGCCAAGATCGCCCAGATACGCAGTATTTT.

The chain has TRBV10-3 and TRBJ2-1, with a weak D call TRBD2 (5 bases). This CDR3 spans 13 amino acids. Trimming took off 7 bases at V and 15 bases at J, with 22 bases between the two ends. Germline CDR1 is ENHRY and CDR2 is SYGVKD. CDR3 region: CAINSPSGPSTFF. The DNA for the CDR3 is TGTGCCATCAACTCACCGAGCGGACCCAGCACGTTCTTC.

In this sample, this clone turned up once. The genes are TRBV30 and TRBJ1-5; D is possibly TRBD1 (5 bases). There are 18 residues in the CDR3. CDR1 is GTSNPN, CDR2 SVGIG, per germline (reference sequence). V lost 1 base to trimming and J lost 1 base, with 20 bases between them. CDR3 region: CAWSARRRGGISNQPQHF. In nucleotides, the CDR3 is TGTGCCTGGAGTGCAAGGCGACGGGGGGGGATAAGCAATCAGCCCCAGCATTTT.

This clone was seen only once. The V call is TRBV9, the J call TRBJ2-1; 8 nucleotides align to TRBD1. CDR3 size: 15 residues. J was trimmed by 5 bases and V by 4 bases; bases with no gene match: 8. Germline CDR1 SGDLS, CDR2 YYNGEE. CDR3 DNA sequence: TGTGCCAGCAGCACGACAGGGGTAGCGCACAATGAGCAGTTCTTC. Protein product: CASSTTGVAHNEQFF.

This chain joins TRBV7-4 and TRBJ2-2; 10 bases are a match to TRBD2. This CDR3 comprises 18 residues. After removal of 4 bases from V and 9 bases from J, the junction contained 17 bases not matched to a gene. Germline CDR1 and CDR2: SGHVT and SQSDAQ. CDR3 residues: CASSYAARTSGGGRELFF. In DNA form, the CDR3 reads TGTGCCAGCAGCTACGCAGCCAGGACTAGCGGAGGGGGCCGGGAGCTGTTTTTT.

The CDR3 here is CASSFGGGDLETQYF. Written as DNA, the CDR3 is TGTGCCAGCAGCTTTGGAGGAGGAGACCTGGAGACCCAGTACTTC. The V and J genes are TRBV7-2 and TRBJ2-5, with D maybe TRBD2 (5 bases). The CDR3 is made up of 15 amino acids. V shed 3 bases and J shed 5 bases, with 16 bases lying between them. The V gene's germline CDR1 is SGHTA and CDR2 FQGNSA.

This clone is a singleton in its sample. The rearrangement uses TRBV6-1 and TRBJ1-4; D not resolved. From germline, CDR1 is MNHNS and CDR2 SASEGT. V lost 1 base and J 7 bases, leaving 13 bases between the germline ends. The CDR3 runs to 15 residues. In DNA, the CDR3 is TGTGCCAGCAGTGAAGGGTATGGGCCCAGTGAAAAACTGTTTTTT. Protein: CASSEGYGPSEKLFF.

The V call is TRBV2, the J call TRBJ1-4, with TRBD1 matching over 10 bases. CDR3 length: 16 amino acids. After removal of 7 bases from V and 4 bases from J, the junction contained 9 bases not matched to a gene. The germline CDR1 and CDR2 sequences are SNHLY and FYNNEI. CDR3 sequence (DNA): TGTGCCAGCAATAGAGGACAGGGGGAGTATAATGAAAAACTGTTTTTT. Protein product: CASNRGQGEYNEKLFF.